One sample yielded the 12 T cell receptor beta chains listed below, sequenced in a study of response to subunit inactivated influenza vaccine (dated by TCRdb to 2017 to 2018). Preparation of the library involved RT-PCR. Instrument on record: Illumina HiSeq 2500. TCRdb ran its own pipeline on the public reads, namely fastp trimming at Q25 and MiXCR clone calling, and kept in-frame beta chains. Every distinct CDR3 protein forms one entry, paired with its most common genes and DNA. The sample records about 700,000 distinct CDR3 sequences, 11% to 15% of which are singletons. The ten largest clones add up to approximately 7.6% of the sample. The sequences come from PBMCs from blood, collected approximately 15 days before vaccination. These receptors all stem from a middle-aged man who received an inactivated influenza vaccine. Donor details come from another sample of the same person, matched by shared clones.

This rearrangement joins TRBV5-1 to TRBJ1-1, with 8 nucleotides matching TRBD1. Germline-derived CDR1 and CDR2 are SGHRS and YFSETQ. CDR3 length: 14 residues. Trimming took 5 bases from V and 5 from J; bases not matched to a gene: 8. The CDR3 loop is CASRPQGARTEAFF. The CDR3 DNA reads as TGCGCCAGCAGACCTCAGGGGGCGCGGACTGAAGCTTTCTTT. Full variable domain (remainder filled in from reference TRBV5-1 and TRBJ1-1): KAGVTQTPRYLIKTRGQQVTLSCSPISGHRSVSWYQQTPGQGLQFLFEYFSETQRNKGNFPGRFSGRQFSNSRSEMNVSTLELGDSALYLCASRPQGARTEAFFGQGTRLTVV.

This clonotype showed up just a few times. The rearrangement joins TRBV9 to TRBJ2-1, with TRBD2 as a possible D gene (5 bases). The V gene lost 0 bases and the J gene lost 7 bases, with 14 bases spanning the gap. Germline values: CDR1 SGDLS, CDR2 YYNGEE. The CDR3 extends over 15 amino acids. DNA for the CDR3: TGTGCCAGCAGCGTAGGAGAGGCCAAGCGGAATGAGCAGTTCTTC. It translates to CASSVGEAKRNEQFF.

The sample holds many counts of this clonotype. This rearrangement joins TRBV29-1 to TRBJ2-7; D is perhaps TRBD1 (6 bases). CDR1 and CDR2 from the germline V gene are SQVTM and ANQGSEA. The CDR3 is made up of 13 amino acids. V lost 7 bases, J lost 0 bases, and 13 bases lay in between. Here the CDR3 reads CSGRGPPSYEQYF. Written as DNA, the CDR3 is TGCAGCGGCAGGGGCCCCCCCTCCTACGAGCAGTACTTC.

J is TRBJ2-1 and V is TRBV20-1; 8 nucleotides line up with TRBD1. Germline V gene lookup returns CDR1 DFQATT and CDR2 SNEGSKA (reference sequence). Trimming removed 2 bases from V and 6 bases from J; junction bases left unmatched: 9. The CDR3 is made up of 15 amino acids. CDR3 sequence reads: CSARSPRGRSNEQFF. In DNA, the CDR3 is TGCAGTGCTAGAAGTCCCAGGGGGCGCAGCAATGAGCAGTTCTTC.

This clonotype showed up just a few times. The V gene is TRBV5-1, the J gene TRBJ2-1; D not certain. The germline gives CDR1 SGHRS, CDR2 YFSETQ. The CDR3 extends over 14 amino acids. The germline V and J ends were trimmed by 1 base and 5 bases, with 10 bases remaining between them. In DNA, the CDR3 is TGCGCCAGCAGCTTGCGTACAGTTAACAATGAGCAGTTCTTC. This encodes CASSLRTVNNEQFF.

This clonotype appeared many times. The V and J genes are TRBV20-1 and TRBJ2-5; the match to TRBD2 covers 8 bases. The germline V gene has CDR1 DFQATT and CDR2 SNEGSKA (reference sequence). V lost 1 base and J lost 2; bases outside the gene matches: 6. This CDR3 spans 15 amino acids. The CDR3 DNA sequence: TGCAGTGCTAGAGGACGAGCGGGGGAGCAAGAGACCCAGTACTTC. Its protein product is CSARGRAGEQETQYF.

This clonotype was detected a few times. The chain employs TRBV29-1 and TRBJ2-5; 7 nucleotides line up with TRBD2. In germline, CDR1 is SQVTM, CDR2 ANQGSEA. The CDR3 sequence is 14 residues long. J gave up 4 bases and V 2 bases, and 7 bases lay outside the gene matches. In DNA, the CDR3 is TGCAGCGTTGAAAGGTGGGAGGGCCCAGAGACCCAGTACTTC. It translates to CSVERWEGPETQYF.

The chain has TRBV25-1 and TRBJ2-5; 7 nucleotides agree with TRBD2. Trimming at V came to 1 base and at J to 4 bases, leaving 3 bases not matched to a gene. The CDR3 extends over 14 amino acids. Germline V CDR1 and CDR2: MGHDK, SYGVNS. The CDR3 DNA follows: TGTGCCAGCAGTGAATGGGGAGGGCGAGAGACCCAGTACTTC. Protein product: CASSEWGGRETQYF. Full variable domain (outside the CDR3, taken from reference TRBV25-1 and TRBJ2-5): EADIYQTPRYLVIGTGKKITLECSQTMGHDKMYWYQQDPGMELHLIHYSYGVNSTEKGDLSSESTVSRIRTEHFPLTLESARPSHTSQYLCASSEWGGRETQYFGPGTRLLVL.

Ten or more counts support this clonotype. This sequence joins TRBV29-1 and TRBJ2-7; D possibly uses TRBD1 or TRBD2 (6 bases each). Germline values: CDR1 SQVTM, CDR2 ANQGSEA. Trimming shortened V by 7 bases and J by 6 bases, and 10 bases separated the two germline ends. This CDR3 is built from 10 residues. CDR3 in DNA: TGCAGCGACAGGGACTGCGAGCAGTACTTC. Its translation is CSDRDCEQYF.

The table lists this clonotype with a few counts. The rearrangement links TRBV6-1 to TRBJ1-2; possibly TRBD1 for D (5 bases). The CDR3 extends over 11 amino acids. Germline values: CDR1 MNHNS, CDR2 SASEGT. V lost 6 bases and J 5 bases, leaving 7 bases between the germline ends. CDR3 DNA: TGTGCCAGCAGACAGGAGTATGGCTACACCTTC. It translates to CASRQEYGYTF.

The chain recombines TRBV10-2 with TRBJ2-5; no clear D. Trimming took 3 bases from V and 4 from J, leaving 15 bases between them. Germline CDR1 and CDR2: WSHSY and SAAADI. CDR3 length: 15 amino acids. In DNA form, the CDR3 reads TGCGCCAGCAGTGACTATAGGACCCCGGGAGAGACCCAGTACTTC. The encoded protein is CASSDYRTPGETQYF.

The V call is TRBV25-1, the J call TRBJ2-5; unclear D gene. The CDR3 sequence is 13 residues long. Germline V gene data show CDR1 as MGHDK and CDR2 as SYGVNS. V dropped 4 bases and J dropped 3 bases, with 9 bases sitting between them. The CDR3 DNA reads as TGTGCCAGCAGTGCGCCCTTCAAAGAGACCCAGTACTTC. Translating it yields CASSAPFKETQYF.